There are a few counts of the clone carrying this TCR beta chain. The sample is drawn from a study of T-cell reconstitution after alpha-beta-depleted transplantation in children. The authors prepared the TCRbeta library with unique molecular identifiers. In TCRdb, the PCR reads were re-called with MiXCR into one record per CDR3 protein. The data show just over 350,000 distinct CDR3 sequences, roughly 14% seen once. The CDR3 runs 12 residues. Germline values: CDR1 DFQATT, CDR2 SNEGSKA (reference sequence). V lost 3 bases and J lost 4, with 9 bases in between. The source material was PBMCs, sampled from the stem cell graft. This chain uses TRBV20-1 with TRBJ1-2; D is ambiguous. The receptor comes from a human donor who donated a stem cell graft to a child with Fanconi anemia. CDR3 bases: TGCAGTGCTAGCGCCAGCTCCTATGGCTACACCTTC. It yields the protein CSASASSYGYTF.